The TCR beta chain under discussion was sequenced for a study of cytomegalovirus exposure and HLA in healthy donors. PCR employed 60 Vbeta and 13 Jbeta primers. The repertoire was sequenced with immunoSEQ multiplex PCR; TCRdb's copy has only in-frame clones and lacks some. Among 64,000 or so clones, 85% were seen once, and the ten largest hold roughly a tenth. The study, taken as a whole, reports: According to a later analysis, donors in an Asian-associated ancestry cluster reportedly had fewer N-insertions than the approximately 730-donor mean. Whilst most TCR sequences proved rare, a subset of public TCRs occurred across many donors.

About this clone: Its antigen is not known.

The CDR3 is 15 amino acids. Trimming shortened V by 5 bases and J by 0 bases, and 10 bases separated the two germline ends. The germline gives CDR1 ENHRY, CDR2 SYGVKD. The chain uses TRBV10-3 and TRBJ1-4; D remains ambiguous. The sample taken for sequencing was PBMCs. The TCR sequence derives from a female donor in good health and CMV-seronegative. The CDR3 loop is CAISQEGTTNEKLFF. The CDR3 DNA reads TGTGCCATCAGTCAGGAGGGAACAACTAATGAAAAACTGTTTTTT.